This T cell receptor beta chain derives from a study of identical twins. Only a few counts were recorded for this clonotype. Its matching antigen is unknown. Unmatched junction bases numbered 5, after V lost 4 bases and J lost 4 bases. The CDR3 has 16 residues. Germline V gene data show CDR1 as SGHAT and CDR2 as FQNNGV. Unique molecular identifiers were present on the cDNA, and a universal primer site came from template switching. TCRdb redid the calling of the 5' RACE reads with MiXCR, one entry per CDR3 protein. Among some 1,600,000 distinct CDR3 sequences listed, around 29% were seen once. Study results and limitations: The more abundant beta clonotypes in cord blood had fewer insertions, and memory repertoires did not show this. The study found weaker excess twin sharing in beta out-of-frame sequences. Among monozygotic twins, out-of-frame TCR alpha sharing exceeded what models predicted.

The chain recombines TRBV11-2 with TRBJ2-1, with TRBD2 matching over 12 bases. The TCR sequence derives from a newborn girl in good health. Source material: cord blood. The chain's CDR3 is CASSWRLAGDYNEQFF. CDR3 in DNA: TGTGCCAGCAGCTGGAGACTAGCGGGGGATTACAATGAGCAGTTCTTC. Filled out from reference TRBV11-2 and TRBJ2-1, the complete variable domain reads EAGVAQSPRYKIIEKRQSVAFWCNPISGHATLYWYQQILGQGPKLLIQFQNNGVVDDSQLPKDRFSAERLKGVDSTLKIQPAKLEDSAVYLCASSWRLAGDYNEQFFGPGTRLTVL.